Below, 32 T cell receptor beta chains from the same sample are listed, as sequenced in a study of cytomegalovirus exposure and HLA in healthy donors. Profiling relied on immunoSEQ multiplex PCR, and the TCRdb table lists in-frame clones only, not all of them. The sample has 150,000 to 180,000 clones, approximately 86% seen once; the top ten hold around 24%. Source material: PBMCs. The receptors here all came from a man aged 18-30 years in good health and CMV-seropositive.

The DNA for the CDR3 is TGTGCCAGCAGCTTATATGGCTTCGTGGAGACCCAGTACTTC. It codes for CASSLYGFVETQYF. The rearrangement joins TRBV7-6 to TRBJ2-5; D ambiguous. The CDR3 is 14 amino acids. Trimming cost V 2 bases and J 5 bases, with 12 bases left between them. Germline V gene lookup returns CDR1 SGHVS and CDR2 FNYEAQ. Full variable domain (rest looked up from reference TRBV7-6 and TRBJ2-5): GAGVSQSPRYKVTKRGQDVALRCDPISGHVSLYWYRQALGQGPEFLTYFNYEAQQDKSGLPNDRFSAERPEGSISTLTIQRTEQRDSAMYRCASSLYGFVETQYFGPGTRLLVL.

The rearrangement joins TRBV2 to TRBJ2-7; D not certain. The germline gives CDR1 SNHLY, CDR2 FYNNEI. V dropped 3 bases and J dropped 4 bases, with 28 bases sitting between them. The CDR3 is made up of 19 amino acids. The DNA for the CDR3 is TGTGCCAGCAGTGAGTTTGACATACACACGTCCCCACGATTTTACGAGCAGTACTTC. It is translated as CASSEFDIHTSPRFYEQYF. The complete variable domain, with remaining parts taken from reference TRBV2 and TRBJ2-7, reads EPEVTQTPSHQVTQMGQEVILRCVPISNHLYFYWYRQILGQKVEFLVSFYNNEISEKSEIFDDQFSVERPDGSNFTLKIRSTKLEDSAMYFCASSEFDIHTSPRFYEQYFGPGTRLTVT.

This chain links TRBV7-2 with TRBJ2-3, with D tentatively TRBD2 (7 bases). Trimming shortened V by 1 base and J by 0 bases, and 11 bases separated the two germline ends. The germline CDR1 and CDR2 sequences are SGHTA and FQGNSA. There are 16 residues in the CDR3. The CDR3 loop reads CASSLGGRGSTDTQYF. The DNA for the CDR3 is TGTGCCAGCAGCTTAGGAGGGAGGGGGAGCACAGATACGCAGTATTTT.

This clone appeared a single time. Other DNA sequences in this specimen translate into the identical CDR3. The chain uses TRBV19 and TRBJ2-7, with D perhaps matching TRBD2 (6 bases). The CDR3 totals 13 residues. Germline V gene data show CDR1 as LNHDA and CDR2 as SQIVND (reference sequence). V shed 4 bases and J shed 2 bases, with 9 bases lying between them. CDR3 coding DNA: TGTGCCAGTAGTACAACGGGAGCCTACGAGCAGTACTTC. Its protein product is CASSTTGAYEQYF.

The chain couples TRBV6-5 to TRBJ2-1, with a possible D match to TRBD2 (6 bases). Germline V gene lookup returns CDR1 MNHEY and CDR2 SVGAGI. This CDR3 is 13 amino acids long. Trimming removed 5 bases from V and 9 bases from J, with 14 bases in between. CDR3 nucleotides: TGTGCCAGCAGTGGGCTAGCGAAGGGTGAGCAGTTCTTC. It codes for CASSGLAKGEQFF.

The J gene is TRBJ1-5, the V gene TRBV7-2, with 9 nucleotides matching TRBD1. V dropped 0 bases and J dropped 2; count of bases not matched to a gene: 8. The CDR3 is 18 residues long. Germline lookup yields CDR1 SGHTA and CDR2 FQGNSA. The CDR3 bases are TGTGCCAGCAGCTTAGCGTCGACAGGGGGAGACCGCAATCAGCCCCAGCATTTT. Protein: CASSLASTGGDRNQPQHF.

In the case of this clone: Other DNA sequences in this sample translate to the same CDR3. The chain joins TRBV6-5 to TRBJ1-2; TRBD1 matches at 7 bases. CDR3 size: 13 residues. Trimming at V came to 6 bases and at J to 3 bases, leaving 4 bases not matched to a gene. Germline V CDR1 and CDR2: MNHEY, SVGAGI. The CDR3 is CASSRQGYYGYTF. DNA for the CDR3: TGTGCCAGCAGCCGACAGGGATACTATGGCTACACCTTC.

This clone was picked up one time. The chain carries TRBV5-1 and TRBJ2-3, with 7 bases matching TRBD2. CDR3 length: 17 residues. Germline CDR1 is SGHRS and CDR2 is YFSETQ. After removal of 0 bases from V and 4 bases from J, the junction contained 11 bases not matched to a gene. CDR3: CASSLAEPGGPPDTQYF. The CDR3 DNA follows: TGCGCCAGCAGCTTGGCTGAACCGGGAGGCCCCCCAGATACGCAGTATTTT.

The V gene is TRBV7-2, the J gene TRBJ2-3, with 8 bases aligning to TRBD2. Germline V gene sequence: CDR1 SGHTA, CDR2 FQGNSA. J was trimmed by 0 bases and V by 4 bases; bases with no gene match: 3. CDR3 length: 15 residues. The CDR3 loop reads CASSSGGPSTDTQYF. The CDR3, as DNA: TGTGCCAGCAGCTCGGGGGGGCCTAGCACAGATACGCAGTATTTT.

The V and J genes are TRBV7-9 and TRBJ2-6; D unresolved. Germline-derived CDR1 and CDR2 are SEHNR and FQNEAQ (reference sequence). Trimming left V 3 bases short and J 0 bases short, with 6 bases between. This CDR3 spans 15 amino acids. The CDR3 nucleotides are TGTGCCAGCAGCTTGGGCGTCTCTGGGGCCAACGTCCTGACTTTC. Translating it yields CASSLGVSGANVLTF.

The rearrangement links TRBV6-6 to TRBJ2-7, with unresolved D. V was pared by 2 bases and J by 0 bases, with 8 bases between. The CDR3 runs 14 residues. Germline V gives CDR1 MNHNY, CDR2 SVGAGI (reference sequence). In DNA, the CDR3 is TGTGCCAGCAGTTACGAGAACCTCTCCTACGAGCAGTACTTC. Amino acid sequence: CASSYENLSYEQYF.

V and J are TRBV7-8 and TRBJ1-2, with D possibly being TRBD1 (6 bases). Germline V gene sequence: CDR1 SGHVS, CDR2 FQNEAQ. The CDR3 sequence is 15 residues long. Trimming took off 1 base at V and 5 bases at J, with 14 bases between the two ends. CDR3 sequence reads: CASSLGSNRDYGYTF. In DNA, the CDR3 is TGTGCCAGCAGCTTAGGGAGCAACAGGGATTATGGCTACACCTTC.

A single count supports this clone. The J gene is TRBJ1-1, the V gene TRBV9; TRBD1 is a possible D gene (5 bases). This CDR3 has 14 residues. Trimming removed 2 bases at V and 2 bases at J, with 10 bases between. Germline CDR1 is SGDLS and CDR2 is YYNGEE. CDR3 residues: CASSVRAQNTEAFF. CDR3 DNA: TGTGCCAGCAGCGTCAGGGCGCAAAACACTGAAGCTTTCTTT.

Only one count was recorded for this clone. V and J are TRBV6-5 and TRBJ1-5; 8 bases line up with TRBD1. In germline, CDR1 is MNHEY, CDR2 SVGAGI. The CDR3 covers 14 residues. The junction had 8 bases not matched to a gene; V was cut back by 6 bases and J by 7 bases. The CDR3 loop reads CASSSGQGEQPQHF. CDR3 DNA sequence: TGTGCCAGCAGCTCCGGACAGGGTGAACAGCCCCAGCATTTT.

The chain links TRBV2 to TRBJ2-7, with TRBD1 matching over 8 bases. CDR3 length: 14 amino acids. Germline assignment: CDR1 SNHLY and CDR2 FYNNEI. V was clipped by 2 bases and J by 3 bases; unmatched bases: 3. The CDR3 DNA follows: TGTGCCAGCAGTGAAAATGGACAGGGCTACGAGCAGTACTTC. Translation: CASSENGQGYEQYF.

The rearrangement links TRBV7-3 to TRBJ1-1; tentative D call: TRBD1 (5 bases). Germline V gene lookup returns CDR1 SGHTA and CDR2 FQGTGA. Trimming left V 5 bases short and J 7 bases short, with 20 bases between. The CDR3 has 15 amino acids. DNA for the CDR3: TGTGCCAGCAGCCCACAAGACAGACCGGGAGATGAAGCTTTCTTT. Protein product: CASSPQDRPGDEAFF.

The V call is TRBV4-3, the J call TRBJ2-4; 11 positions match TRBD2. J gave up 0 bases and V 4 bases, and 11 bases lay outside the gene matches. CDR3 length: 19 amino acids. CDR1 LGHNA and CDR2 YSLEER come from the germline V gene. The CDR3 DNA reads TGCGCCAGCAGCCCAACGATAGCGGGGGGGACCCTAGCCAAAAACATTCAGTACTTC. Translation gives CASSPTIAGGTLAKNIQYF.

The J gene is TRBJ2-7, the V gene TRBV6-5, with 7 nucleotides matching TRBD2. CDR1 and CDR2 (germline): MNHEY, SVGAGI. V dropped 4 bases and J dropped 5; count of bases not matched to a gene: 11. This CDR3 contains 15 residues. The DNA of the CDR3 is TGTGCCAGCAGTTTCTTGGCGGGAGCATCCCACGAGCAGTACTTC. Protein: CASSFLAGASHEQYF.

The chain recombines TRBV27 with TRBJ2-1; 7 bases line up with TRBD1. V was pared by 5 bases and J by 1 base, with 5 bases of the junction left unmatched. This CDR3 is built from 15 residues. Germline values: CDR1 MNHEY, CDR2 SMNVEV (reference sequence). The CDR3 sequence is CASSPETGSYNEQFF. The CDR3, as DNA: TGTGCCAGCAGTCCGGAGACAGGGTCCTACAATGAGCAGTTCTTC.

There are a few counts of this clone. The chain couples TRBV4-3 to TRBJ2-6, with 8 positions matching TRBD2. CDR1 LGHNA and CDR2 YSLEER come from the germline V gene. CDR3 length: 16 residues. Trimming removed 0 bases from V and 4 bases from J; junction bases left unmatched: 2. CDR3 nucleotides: TGCGCCAGCAGCCAAGATAGCGGGACGGGGGCCAACGTCCTGACTTTC. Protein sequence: CASSQDSGTGANVLTF.

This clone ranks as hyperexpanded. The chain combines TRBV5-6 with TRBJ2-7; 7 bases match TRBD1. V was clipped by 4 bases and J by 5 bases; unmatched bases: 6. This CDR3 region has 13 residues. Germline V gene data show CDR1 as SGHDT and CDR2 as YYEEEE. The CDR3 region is CASSPNRGNEQYF. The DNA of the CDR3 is TGTGCCAGCAGCCCGAACAGGGGTAACGAGCAGTACTTC.

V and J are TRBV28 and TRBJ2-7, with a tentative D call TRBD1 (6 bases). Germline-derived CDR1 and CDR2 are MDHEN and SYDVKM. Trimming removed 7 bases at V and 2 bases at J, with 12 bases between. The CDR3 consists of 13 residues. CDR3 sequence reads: CASIPTGTYEQYF. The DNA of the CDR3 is TGTGCCAGCATCCCGACAGGAACCTACGAGCAGTACTTC.

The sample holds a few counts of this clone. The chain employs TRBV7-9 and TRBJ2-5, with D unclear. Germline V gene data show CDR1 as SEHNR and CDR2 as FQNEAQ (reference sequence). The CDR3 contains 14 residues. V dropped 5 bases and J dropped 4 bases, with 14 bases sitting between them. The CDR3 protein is CASSPATRGETQYF. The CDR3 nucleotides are TGTGCCAGCAGCCCCGCGACCCGCGGAGAGACCCAGTACTTC. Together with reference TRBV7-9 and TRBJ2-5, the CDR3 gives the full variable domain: DTGVSQNPRHKITKRGQNVTFRCDPISEHNRLYWYRQTLGQGPEFLTYFQNEAQLEKSRLLSDRFSAERPKGSFSTLEIQRTEQGDSAMYLCASSPATRGETQYFGPGTRLLVL.

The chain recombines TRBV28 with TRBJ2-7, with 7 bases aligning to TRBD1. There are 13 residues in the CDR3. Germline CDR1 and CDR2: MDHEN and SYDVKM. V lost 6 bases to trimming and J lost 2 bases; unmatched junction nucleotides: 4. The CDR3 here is CASRGTATYEQYF. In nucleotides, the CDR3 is TGTGCCAGCAGAGGGACAGCCACCTACGAGCAGTACTTC.

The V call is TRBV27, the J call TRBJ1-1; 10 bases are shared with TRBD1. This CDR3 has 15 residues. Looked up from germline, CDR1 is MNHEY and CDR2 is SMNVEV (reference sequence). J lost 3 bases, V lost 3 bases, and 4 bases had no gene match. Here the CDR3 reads CASSFRTGGDTEAFF. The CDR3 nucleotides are TGTGCCAGCAGTTTTAGGACAGGGGGGGACACTGAAGCTTTCTTT.

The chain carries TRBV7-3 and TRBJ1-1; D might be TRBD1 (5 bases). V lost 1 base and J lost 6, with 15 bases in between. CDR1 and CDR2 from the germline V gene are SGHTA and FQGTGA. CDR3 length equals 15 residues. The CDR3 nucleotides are TGTGCCAGCAGCTTAATCGGGGGGAATCAGGCTGAAGCTTTCTTT. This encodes CASSLIGGNQAEAFF.

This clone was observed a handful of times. The CDR3 nucleotides are TGTGCCAGTAAATTTCACTCGACAGATACGCAGTATTTT. This codes for CASKFHSTDTQYF. The chain employs TRBV19 and TRBJ2-3; D uncertain. The germline gives CDR1 LNHDA, CDR2 SQIVND (reference sequence). The CDR3 loop spans 13 amino acids. The germline V and J ends were trimmed by 7 bases and 3 bases, with 11 bases remaining between them.

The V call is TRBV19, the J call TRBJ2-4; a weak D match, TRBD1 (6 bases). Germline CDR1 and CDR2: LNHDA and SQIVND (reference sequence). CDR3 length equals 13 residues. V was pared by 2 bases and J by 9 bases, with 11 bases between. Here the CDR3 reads CASSITGQAIQYF. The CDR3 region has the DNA TGTGCCAGTAGTATAACAGGGCAGGCCATTCAGTACTTC.

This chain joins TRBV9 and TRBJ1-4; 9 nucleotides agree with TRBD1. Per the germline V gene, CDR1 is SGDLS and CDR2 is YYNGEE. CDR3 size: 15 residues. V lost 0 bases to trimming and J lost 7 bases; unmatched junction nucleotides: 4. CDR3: CASSVEGQGFEKLFF. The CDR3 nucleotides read TGTGCCAGCAGCGTAGAGGGACAGGGTTTTGAAAAACTGTTTTTT.

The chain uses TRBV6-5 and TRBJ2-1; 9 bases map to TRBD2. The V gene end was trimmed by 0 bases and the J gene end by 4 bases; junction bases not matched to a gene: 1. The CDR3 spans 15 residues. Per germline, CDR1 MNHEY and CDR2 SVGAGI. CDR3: CASSYSSGRYNEQFF. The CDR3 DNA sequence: TGTGCCAGCAGTTACTCGAGCGGGAGGTACAATGAGCAGTTCTTC.

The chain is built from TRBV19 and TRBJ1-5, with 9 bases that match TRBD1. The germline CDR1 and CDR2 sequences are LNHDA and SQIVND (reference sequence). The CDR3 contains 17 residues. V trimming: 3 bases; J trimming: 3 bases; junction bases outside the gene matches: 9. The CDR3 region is CASSMGTGRRLNQPQHF. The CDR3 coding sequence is TGTGCCAGTAGTATGGGGACAGGGCGTAGACTCAATCAGCCCCAGCATTTT.

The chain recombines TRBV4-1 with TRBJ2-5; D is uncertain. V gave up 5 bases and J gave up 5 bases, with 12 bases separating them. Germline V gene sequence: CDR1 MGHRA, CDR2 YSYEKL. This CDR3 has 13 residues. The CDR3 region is CASSSLPRETQYF. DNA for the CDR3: TGCGCCAGCAGCTCACTGCCCCGGGAGACCCAGTACTTC.